The 23 T cell receptor beta chains presented below share a single source sample, sequenced in a study of blood T cell repertoires in COVID-19. The assay was immunoSEQ multiplex PCR, and TCRdb's table has in-frame clones only and misses some. Of 200,000 to 250,000 clones listed, around 84% are singletons. The sequencing sample was made of peripheral blood. These receptors all stem from a woman older than 75 with active or convalescent COVID-19.

DNA for the CDR3: TGCGCCAGCAGCTTGACCCTAACCCAAGAGACCCAGTACTTC. Protein product: CASSLTLTQETQYF. The rearrangement joins TRBV5-1 to TRBJ2-5; D call uncertain. The CDR3 sequence is 14 residues long. Germline V gene data show CDR1 as SGHRS and CDR2 as YFSETQ. Trimming pared 1 base from V and 1 base from J, leaving 8 bases between.

This clone has only one observation. The gene calls are TRBV9 and TRBJ2-5; 7 nucleotides match TRBD2. The trim removed 0 bases at V and 7 bases at J, leaving 6 bases unmatched. The CDR3 length is 14 residues. Germline-derived CDR1 and CDR2 are SGDLS and YYNGEE. As DNA, the CDR3 is TGTGCCAGCAGCGTAGGAGGGAGGGTTGGGACCCAGTACTTC. Protein: CASSVGGRVGTQYF.

By its share, this clone is medium-sized. CDR3 loop: CASSPRTTSGNEQFF. DNA for the CDR3: TGTGCCAGCAGCCCCCGCACGACTAGCGGTAATGAGCAGTTCTTC. The chain has TRBV11-3 and TRBJ2-1; 9 positions agree with TRBD2. Germline CDR1 is SGHNT and CDR2 is YENEEA. This CDR3 has 15 amino acids. V lost 5 bases and J lost 7; bases outside the gene matches: 9.

The rearrangement joins TRBV7-2 to TRBJ2-3, with D unresolved. V shed 0 bases and J shed 1 base, with 8 bases lying between them. This CDR3 has 15 residues. In germline, CDR1 is SGHTA, CDR2 FQGNSA. The DNA for the CDR3 is TGTGCCAGCAGCTTAGCGTACGAGGGCACAGATACGCAGTATTTT. This encodes CASSLAYEGTDTQYF. Based on the CDR3 plus reference TRBV7-2 and TRBJ2-3, the full variable domain is GAGVSQSPSNKVTEKGKDVELRCDPISGHTALYWYRQSLGQGLEFLIYFQGNSAPDKSGLPSDRFSAERTGGSVSTLTIQRTQQEDSAVYLCASSLAYEGTDTQYFGPGTRLTVL.

V gene TRBV5-6 combines with J gene TRBJ1-4, with D maybe TRBD1 (6 bases). Germline values: CDR1 SGHDT, CDR2 YYEEEE. V was pared by 0 bases and J by 4 bases, with 10 bases between. This CDR3 has 15 amino acids. The CDR3 here is CASSLGQDYNEKLFF. Here the CDR3 DNA reads TGTGCCAGCAGCTTGGGACAGGATTATAATGAAAAACTGTTTTTT.

As DNA, the CDR3 is TGCGCCAGCAGCCAAGATTCCCAGGGAAATCAGCCCCAGCATTTT. This sequence encodes CASSQDSQGNQPQHF. The chain combines TRBV4-1 with TRBJ1-5; D possibly corresponds to TRBD1 (5 bases). The V end was cut by 0 bases, the J end by 4 bases, with 10 bases between. Germline V lookup: CDR1 MGHRA, CDR2 YSYEKL. The CDR3 has 15 residues.

The chain is built from TRBV5-4 and TRBJ2-7; D might be TRBD2 (5 bases). V lost 4 bases and J lost 5, with 13 bases in between. Germline V gene data show CDR1 as SGHNT and CDR2 as YYREEE (reference sequence). This CDR3 is 13 amino acids long. The CDR3 region is CASSLVGRDEQYF. CDR3 bases: TGTGCCAGCAGCCTGGTTGGGCGGGACGAGCAGTACTTC.

The V and J genes are TRBV5-6 and TRBJ2-6; weak D call: TRBD1 (6 bases). Trimming pared 3 bases from V and 2 bases from J, leaving 12 bases between. Germline CDR1 reads SGHDT; CDR2 reads YYEEEE. The CDR3 consists of 16 residues. CDR3 protein: CASSSTGKAGANVLTF. As DNA, the CDR3 is TGTGCCAGCAGCTCAACAGGGAAGGCTGGGGCCAACGTCCTGACTTTC.

The V and J genes are TRBV10-3 and TRBJ1-4; a possible D gene is TRBD1 (6 bases). The CDR3 is 15 amino acids. Germline V gene data show CDR1 as ENHRY and CDR2 as SYGVKD. Deletions cut 9 bases from V and 3 bases from J, with 17 bases between. CDR3 protein: CAISDTGLANEKLFF. The CDR3 DNA sequence: TGTGCCATTAGCGACACAGGGTTAGCTAATGAAAAACTGTTTTTT.

The rearrangement uses TRBV3-1 (or the pseudogene TRBV3-2) and TRBJ2-1, with 12 bases aligning to TRBD2. V shed 4 bases and J 7 bases; nucleotides not matched to a gene: 8. The germline V gene has CDR1 LGHDT and CDR2 YNNKEL (reference sequence). CDR3 length: 16 residues. CDR3 amino acids: CASSPMNLAGGNEQFF. Here the CDR3 DNA reads TGTGCCAGCAGCCCCATGAACCTAGCGGGAGGGAATGAGCAGTTCTTC.

J is TRBJ2-7 and V is TRBV20-1; 8 bases align to TRBD1. Germline lookup yields CDR1 DFQATT and CDR2 SNEGSKA (reference sequence). This CDR3 spans 13 amino acids. Trimming cost V 3 bases and J 0 bases; bases outside gene matches: 1. Written as DNA, the CDR3 is TGCAGTGCTAGTACAGGGGGCTCCTACGAGCAGTACTTC. This sequence encodes CSASTGGSYEQYF.

This chain uses TRBV30 with TRBJ1-3; D gene uncertain. V gave up 2 bases and J gave up 8 bases, with 10 bases separating them. This CDR3 contains 12 residues. Germline-derived CDR1 and CDR2 are GTSNPN and SVGIG (reference sequence). The chain's CDR3 is CAWSFAGDTIYF. The DNA for the CDR3 is TGTGCCTGGAGTTTCGCAGGCGACACCATATATTTT.

The chain has TRBV9 and TRBJ2-2; tentatively, D is TRBD2 (5 bases). The V and J ends lost 0 bases and 3 bases respectively, with 9 bases between them. Germline loops: CDR1 SGDLS, CDR2 YYNGEE. This CDR3 comprises 15 residues. The CDR3 region is CASSVVARDTGELFF. CDR3 DNA sequence: TGTGCCAGCAGCGTAGTTGCGAGGGACACCGGGGAGCTGTTTTTT.

The chain recombines TRBV29-1 with TRBJ2-4, with 10 bases identical to TRBD1. The CDR3 loop spans 15 amino acids. The V and J ends lost 3 bases and 7 bases, in that order; junction bases with no gene match: 9. Germline V gene data show CDR1 as SQVTM and CDR2 as ANQGSEA. The CDR3: CSVETDRGLLNIQYF. The DNA for the CDR3 is TGCAGCGTTGAGACTGACAGGGGGCTATTGAACATTCAGTACTTC.

The chain couples TRBV29-1 to TRBJ1-2, with D uncertain. The CDR3 is 13 amino acids. Germline loops: CDR1 SQVTM, CDR2 ANQGSEA. Trimming took off 3 bases at V and 4 bases at J, with 12 bases between the two ends. The CDR3 DNA follows: TGCAGCGTTGACTCGATCATCGGCTATGGCTACACCTTC. Translated: CSVDSIIGYGYTF.

The chain has TRBV4-2 and TRBJ1-1; D unclear. Germline lookup yields CDR1 LGHNA and CDR2 YNFKEQ. The CDR3 has 15 residues. Trimming stripped 5 bases from V and 3 bases from J, with 16 bases between. The CDR3 region is CASSLYDRDDTEAFF. CDR3 nucleotides: TGTGCCAGCAGCTTATACGACCGGGATGACACTGAAGCTTTCTTT.

This rearrangement joins TRBV5-4 to TRBJ1-1; no reliable D call. CDR3 length: 19 residues. Looked up from germline, CDR1 is SGHNT and CDR2 is YYREEE (reference sequence). V was clipped by 4 bases and J by 2 bases, with 27 bases between them. As DNA, the CDR3 is TGTGCCAGCAGCCCTCTTATCCGGGAGCCAAAGGAGGGAAACACTGAAGCTTTCTTT. It codes for CASSPLIREPKEGNTEAFF.

This clone appeared once. V is TRBV2 and J is TRBJ2-1; 11 positions match TRBD2. Trimming removed 6 bases from V and 7 bases from J; junction bases left unmatched: 8. CDR1 is SNHLY and CDR2 is FYNNEI in the germline V gene. This CDR3 contains 15 residues. CDR3 coding DNA: TGTGCCAGCAGCCGCCAACTAGCGGGAGTTAATGAGCAGTTCTTC. Translation gives CASSRQLAGVNEQFF.

The V gene is TRBV5-1, the J gene TRBJ1-2; D is possibly TRBD1 (5 bases). The CDR3 contains 14 residues. Between the trimmed V and J ends, which lost 0 bases and 7 bases, there was a span of 13 bases. Germline CDR1 reads SGHRS; CDR2 reads YFSETQ. The CDR3 reads CASSLAGGEGGYTF. The CDR3 nucleotides are TGCGCCAGCAGCTTGGCCGGGGGTGAGGGTGGCTACACCTTC. Full variable domain (remainder filled in from reference TRBV5-1 and TRBJ1-2): KAGVTQTPRYLIKTRGQQVTLSCSPISGHRSVSWYQQTPGQGLQFLFEYFSETQRNKGNFPGRFSGRQFSNSRSEMNVSTLELGDSALYLCASSLAGGEGGYTFGSGTRLTVV.

J is TRBJ1-2 and V is TRBV7-9, with a possible D match to TRBD1 (6 bases). V was clipped by 4 bases and J by 6 bases, with 21 bases between them. The CDR3 has 16 amino acids. Per the germline V gene, CDR1 is SEHNR and CDR2 is FQNEAQ (reference sequence). The CDR3: CASSSWGEGHRNGYTF. CDR3 coding DNA: TGTGCCAGCAGCTCCTGGGGGGAGGGACATAGGAATGGCTACACCTTC.

The gene calls are TRBV5-1 and TRBJ1-4, with TRBD1 identical over 8 bases. V shed 1 base, J shed 4 bases, and the junction held 6 bases outside the gene matches. In germline, CDR1 is SGHRS, CDR2 YFSETQ. CDR3 length: 16 amino acids. CDR3 region: CASSLFGTGGNEKLFF. Here the CDR3 DNA reads TGCGCCAGCAGCTTGTTCGGGACAGGCGGTAATGAAAAACTGTTTTTT.

The chain combines TRBV5-1 with TRBJ1-4, with 9 bases fitting TRBD1. This CDR3 spans 15 amino acids. CDR1 is SGHRS, CDR2 YFSETQ, per germline. With 0 bases clipped from V and 9 bases from J, the junction kept 6 bases outside the gene matches. CDR3: CASSLEGTGSQKLFF. The CDR3 coding sequence is TGCGCCAGCAGCTTGGAAGGGACAGGGTCACAAAAACTGTTTTTT.

V gene TRBV7-8 combines with J gene TRBJ2-3; weak D call: TRBD1 (7 bases). The V end was cut by 5 bases, the J end by 6 bases, with 12 bases between. The CDR3 has 13 residues. Germline V gene lookup returns CDR1 SGHVS and CDR2 FQNEAQ. CDR3 nucleotides: TGTGCCAGCAGCCCCAGGGGGGTTGATACGCAGTATTTT. As protein: CASSPRGVDTQYF. Full variable domain (rest looked up from reference TRBV7-8 and TRBJ2-3): GAGVSQSPRYKVAKRGQDVALRCDPISGHVSLFWYQQALGQGPEFLTYFQNEAQLDKSGLPSDRFFAERPEGSVSTLKIQRTQQEDSAVYLCASSPRGVDTQYFGPGTRLTVL.